These 32 T cell receptor beta chains were sequenced from one sample in a study of T cell repertoires in cytomegalovirus infection. TCRdb used MiXCR to reprocess the reads, holding one entry per CDR3 protein. The sample has about 300,000 distinct CDR3 sequences; roughly a tenth are singletons. Sequencing was done on a sample of PBMCs. These receptors were taken from a human donor in good health (CMV status not recorded). Some clones in this sample may be carry-over from other donors' samples.

This clonotype was detected many times. V is TRBV7-2 and J is TRBJ2-5; D call uncertain. The germline V gene encodes CDR1 SGHTA and CDR2 FQGNSA. Trimming removed 3 bases at V and 2 bases at J, with 13 bases between. The CDR3 contains 15 residues. CDR3 sequence (DNA): TGTGCCAGCAGCTTGGATTACGGCTCGCAAGAGACCCAGTACTTC. Amino acid sequence: CASSLDYGSQETQYF.

The rearrangement uses TRBV11-3 and TRBJ1-1; no reliable D call. The CDR3 runs 15 residues. The germline V and J ends were trimmed by 1 base and 4 bases, with 13 bases remaining between them. Germline V gene data show CDR1 as SGHNT and CDR2 as YENEEA. CDR3 sequence (DNA): TGTGCCAGCAGCTTAGGCGGGCAAGCGGTCACTGAAGCTTTCTTT. Its translation: CASSLGGQAVTEAFF.

The table lists this clonotype with many counts. This chain links TRBV11-1 with TRBJ2-1, with D hard to call. The length of the CDR3 is 11 residues. Trimming shortened V by 8 bases and J by 4 bases, and 6 bases separated the two germline ends. The germline gives CDR1 SGHAT, CDR2 FQDESV (reference sequence). The CDR3 protein is CASSQYNEQFF. CDR3 coding DNA: TGTGCCAGCTCACAATACAATGAGCAGTTCTTC. Looking up the rest from reference TRBV11-1 and TRBJ2-1 gives the full variable domain: EAEVAQSPRYKITEKSQAVAFWCDPISGHATLYWYRQILGQGPELLVQFQDESVVDDSQLPKDRFSAERLKGVDSTLKIQPAELGDSAMYLCASSQYNEQFFGPGTRLTVL.

This clonotype was seen many times. The chain carries TRBV7-2 and TRBJ2-1; the match to TRBD2 covers 8 bases. Per germline, CDR1 SGHTA and CDR2 FQGNSA. J lost 4 bases, V lost 3 bases, and 5 bases had no gene match. The CDR3 is made up of 15 amino acids. The DNA of the CDR3 is TGTGCCAGCAGCTTCGGCGGGGGGCCTTACAATGAGCAGTTCTTC. Translating it yields CASSFGGGPYNEQFF.

The chain recombines TRBV10-3 with TRBJ2-2; 7 bases match TRBD1. The germline gives CDR1 ENHRY, CDR2 SYGVKD. The CDR3 contains 15 residues. The V gene end was trimmed by 2 bases and the J gene end by 3 bases; junction bases not matched to a gene: 3. The CDR3 region has the DNA TGTGCCATCAGTGAGGAGGGGACAGACACCGGGGAGCTGTTTTTT. Residues: CAISEEGTDTGELFF.

This clonotype was recorded many times. This chain joins TRBV28 and TRBJ1-2; D remains ambiguous. The CDR3 sequence is 14 residues long. Germline V gives CDR1 MDHEN, CDR2 SYDVKM. Trimming removed 6 bases at V and 5 bases at J, with 16 bases between. The CDR3 spells CASSETRREYGYTF. CDR3 bases: TGTGCCAGCAGCGAGACCCGGAGGGAGTATGGCTACACCTTC.

This clonotype was detected ten times or more. The rearrangement joins TRBV28 to TRBJ2-1, with a weak D call TRBD2 (6 bases). Germline CDR1 reads MDHEN; CDR2 reads SYDVKM. V lost 2 bases, J lost 10 bases, and 6 bases lay in between. CDR3 length: 11 residues. Here the CDR3 reads CASSLSGEQFF. The CDR3 DNA reads TGTGCCAGCAGTTTAAGCGGGGAGCAGTTCTTC.

The rearrangement joins TRBV9 to TRBJ1-1, with 7 bases identical to TRBD1. Germline CDR1 and CDR2: SGDLS and YYNGEE. V lost 10 bases and J lost 1; bases outside the gene matches: 7. CDR3 length: 13 residues. CDR3 DNA sequence: TGTGCCTCAGGGGAGGGGGCGAACACTGAAGCTTTCTTT. Residues: CASGEGANTEAFF.

The table lists this clonotype with many counts. The gene calls are TRBV7-3 and TRBJ2-3; a possible D gene is TRBD2 (6 bases). CDR1 is SGHTA, CDR2 FQGTGA, per germline. The CDR3 consists of 14 residues. Trimming left V 5 bases short and J 4 bases short, with 13 bases between. Written as DNA, the CDR3 is TGTGCCAGCAGCCCTCGACTAGATTCAGATACGCAGTATTTT. Its translation is CASSPRLDSDTQYF.

Many counts were recorded for this clonotype. This rearrangement joins TRBV6-6 to TRBJ2-5, with 9 bases fitting TRBD2. Unmatched junction bases numbered 10, after V lost 0 bases and J lost 5 bases. Germline lookup yields CDR1 MNHNY and CDR2 SVGAGI (reference sequence). The CDR3 is made up of 17 amino acids. In nucleotides, the CDR3 is TGTGCCAGCAGTTACTCGATATTAGCGGGGGACGCGGAGACCCAGTACTTC. This encodes CASSYSILAGDAETQYF.

This clonotype has ten or more counts. The chain links TRBV7-2 to TRBJ2-2; D might be TRBD2 (6 bases). V was pared by 6 bases and J by 0 bases, with 11 bases between. This CDR3 contains 15 residues. CDR1 is SGHTA and CDR2 is FQGNSA in the germline V gene. CDR3 coding DNA: TGTGCCAGCAGTCCGGGACTCCCGAACACCGGGGAGCTGTTTTTT. Its translation is CASSPGLPNTGELFF.

The sample holds many counts of this clonotype. The chain is built from TRBV20-1 and TRBJ1-2; 7 positions agree with TRBD1. With 7 bases clipped from V and 5 bases from J, the junction kept 10 bases outside the gene matches. Germline V gives CDR1 DFQATT, CDR2 SNEGSKA (reference sequence). CDR3 length: 13 residues. In nucleotides, the CDR3 is TGCAGTGGCTCCGGGACAGACCCTTATGGCTACACCTTC. This gives the protein CSGSGTDPYGYTF.

Ten or more counts support this clonotype. The gene calls are TRBV12-3 or TRBV12-4 and TRBJ2-1; the D is unclear. The CDR3 has 16 amino acids. V dropped 5 bases and J dropped 4 bases, with 18 bases sitting between them. CDR3 nucleotide sequence: TGTGCCAGCAGTCGCCTCCGTGGTCCGGTTTACAATGAGCAGTTCTTC. It codes for CASSRLRGPVYNEQFF.

The chain combines TRBV20-1 with TRBJ2-1; D gene ambiguous. The V gene lost 6 bases and the J gene lost 6 bases, with 9 bases spanning the gap. The germline V gene has CDR1 DFQATT and CDR2 SNEGSKA (reference sequence). This CDR3 is 11 amino acids long. CDR3 sequence reads: CSALGLNEQFF. CDR3 sequence (DNA): TGCAGTGCCCTGGGCCTCAATGAGCAGTTCTTC.

V is TRBV14 and J is TRBJ2-7, with D perhaps matching TRBD2 (6 bases). Per the germline V gene, CDR1 is SGHDN and CDR2 is FVKESK. V dropped 1 base and J dropped 0 bases, with 13 bases sitting between them. The CDR3 contains 16 residues. CDR3: CASSQAGLGPSYEQYF. Here the CDR3 DNA reads TGTGCCAGCAGCCAAGCGGGACTTGGGCCCTCCTACGAGCAGTACTTC.

The chain uses TRBV7-9 and TRBJ2-7; 8 positions agree with TRBD1. The CDR3 loop spans 12 amino acids. Germline-derived CDR1 and CDR2 are SEHNR and FQNEAQ (reference sequence). The junction had 6 bases not matched to a gene; V was cut back by 2 bases and J by 12 bases. In DNA, the CDR3 is TGTGCCAGCAGCTTACATGGACAGGGTACGTACGTC. Amino acid sequence: CASSLHGQGTYV.

This clonotype was observed at least ten times. V gene TRBV7-9 combines with J gene TRBJ1-1; D gene uncertain. V was clipped by 6 bases and J by 0 bases, with 8 bases between them. Germline CDR1 is SEHNR and CDR2 is FQNEAQ (reference sequence). The CDR3 has 13 residues. The CDR3 sequence is CASRGQMNTEAFF. Written as DNA, the CDR3 is TGTGCCAGCAGGGGCCAGATGAACACTGAAGCTTTCTTT.

In its sample, this clonotype was seen many times. J is TRBJ1-2 and V is TRBV2, with TRBD1 matching over 7 bases. V lost 7 bases to trimming and J lost 1 base; unmatched junction nucleotides: 6. The germline V gene has CDR1 SNHLY and CDR2 FYNNEI. The length of the CDR3 is 14 residues. For the CDR3, the DNA is TGTGCCAGCATCCGGGACAGCCTTAACTATGGCTACACCTTC. It codes for CASIRDSLNYGYTF. The full variable domain, with the rest looked up from reference TRBV2 and TRBJ1-2, is EPEVTQTPSHQVTQMGQEVILRCVPISNHLYFYWYRQILGQKVEFLVSFYNNEISEKSEIFDDQFSVERPDGSNFTLKIRSTKLEDSAMYFCASIRDSLNYGYTFGSGTRLTVV.

The chain has TRBV4-3 and TRBJ1-1; D perhaps matches TRBD1 (5 bases). Trimming cost V 4 bases and J 0 bases, with 12 bases left between them. The CDR3 is made up of 15 amino acids. Germline CDR1 is LGHNA and CDR2 is YSLEER. Here the CDR3 reads CASSPDSSMNTEAFF. CDR3 sequence (DNA): TGCGCCAGCAGCCCAGACAGCAGCATGAACACTGAAGCTTTCTTT.

This clonotype was found many times. The chain carries TRBV6-5 and TRBJ2-6; D uncertain. Between the trimmed V and J ends, which lost 0 bases and 0 bases, there was a span of 3 bases. The CDR3 is 15 amino acids. Looked up from germline, CDR1 is MNHEY and CDR2 is SVGAGI. The CDR3 loop is CASSYSGSGANVLTF. The DNA for the CDR3 is TGTGCCAGCAGTTACTCGGGCTCTGGGGCCAACGTCCTGACTTTC.

Many counts were recorded for this clonotype. This sequence joins TRBV5-1 and TRBJ2-1; D ambiguous. From germline, CDR1 is SGHRS and CDR2 YFSETQ. Trimming took off 0 bases at V and 8 bases at J, with 12 bases between the two ends. This CDR3 comprises 14 residues. This chain's CDR3 is CASSLEVWADEQFF. CDR3 nucleotide sequence: TGCGCCAGCAGCTTGGAGGTGTGGGCCGATGAGCAGTTCTTC.

This clonotype came up many times. The chain recombines TRBV20-1 with TRBJ2-4; D may be TRBD1 (6 bases). V was pared by 3 bases and J by 2 bases, with 11 bases between. CDR1 and CDR2 from the germline V gene are DFQATT and SNEGSKA (reference sequence). CDR3 size: 14 residues. The CDR3 region is CSASEGGSKNIQYF. CDR3 DNA sequence: TGCAGTGCTAGTGAAGGGGGATCCAAAAACATTCAGTACTTC.

This clonotype was seen at least ten times. The chain couples TRBV20-1 to TRBJ2-6; TRBD2 is a possible D gene (5 bases). Germline CDR1 and CDR2: DFQATT and SNEGSKA (reference sequence). The CDR3 loop spans 12 amino acids. The CDR3, as DNA: TGCAGGGCCCGGGATGGGGCCAACGTCCTGACTTTC. Protein sequence: CRARDGANVLTF.

This clonotype was counted many times. The chain joins TRBV29-1 to TRBJ2-1; tentative D call: TRBD2 (7 bases). CDR3 length equals 13 residues. CDR1 and CDR2 from the germline V gene are SQVTM and ANQGSEA. Trimming shortened V by 2 bases and J by 9 bases, and 14 bases separated the two germline ends. CDR3 nucleotides: TGCAGCGTTGAACGAGGGGGGGCAGGTGAGCAGTTCTTC. It is translated as CSVERGGAGEQFF.

This clonotype was seen repeatedly, ten times or more. V is TRBV28 and J is TRBJ2-1; D may be TRBD1 or TRBD2 (5 bases each). The CDR3 extends over 15 amino acids. The V end was cut by 5 bases, the J end by 9 bases, with 20 bases between. Germline V CDR1 and CDR2: MDHEN, SYDVKM. CDR3 bases: TGTGCCAGCAGTCACCCCGACGGGGCCCTGGGTGAGCAGTTCTTC. As protein: CASSHPDGALGEQFF. Filled out from reference TRBV28 and TRBJ2-1, the complete variable domain reads DVKVTQSSRYLVKRTGEKVFLECVQDMDHENMFWYRQDPGLGLRLIYFSYDVKMKEKGDIPEGYSVSREKKERFSLILESASTNQTSMYLCASSHPDGALGEQFFGPGTRLTVL.

This clonotype was recorded many times. One end of the junction varies from germline; a read error may be responsible. This sequence joins TRBV7-2 and TRBJ2-5, with D possibly TRBD2 on 5 matching bases. The germline V gene encodes CDR1 SGHTA and CDR2 FQGNSA. This CDR3 is built from 14 residues. CDR3 DNA: TGTGCCAGTAGCTTTTACGGGGATGACGAGACCCAGTACTTC. This codes for CASSFYGDDETQYF.

This clonotype was observed many times. The rearrangement links TRBV5-4 to TRBJ2-7; possible D gene TRBD1, 6 bases. The CDR3 extends over 15 amino acids. V was pared by 0 bases and J by 0 bases, with 10 bases between. Germline CDR1 SGHNT, CDR2 YYREEE (reference sequence). DNA of the CDR3: TGTGCCAGCAGCTTGGGAACAGGGAGCTCCTACGAGCAGTACGTC. It encodes CASSLGTGSSYEQYV.

In its sample, this clonotype was seen many times. The chain combines TRBV28 with TRBJ2-5, with 7 bases lining up with TRBD2. Per the germline V gene, CDR1 is MDHEN and CDR2 is SYDVKM. V trimming: 2 bases; J trimming: 0 bases; junction bases outside the gene matches: 6. The CDR3 runs to 16 residues. CDR3 sequence (DNA): TGTGCCAGCAGTTTAAGCGGGGTTGAGTACCAAGAGACCCAGTACTTC. Translating gives CASSLSGVEYQETQYF.

CDR3 sequence reads: CSATPSGTGRETQYF. In DNA form, the CDR3 reads TGCAGTGCTACCCCCTCCGGGACAGGGAGAGAGACCCAGTACTTC. The chain carries TRBV20-1 and TRBJ2-5; 9 positions agree with TRBD1. V gave up 4 bases and J gave up 4 bases; unmatched junction bases: 10. Germline-derived CDR1 and CDR2 are DFQATT and SNEGSKA (reference sequence). The CDR3 totals 15 residues.

This clonotype was seen only a few times. The chain carries TRBV5-4 and TRBJ2-1; 8 bases match TRBD1. V lost 4 bases and J lost 1; bases outside the gene matches: 10. The CDR3 totals 17 residues. The V gene's germline CDR1 is SGHNT and CDR2 YYREEE (reference sequence). DNA of the CDR3: TGTGCCAGCAGCCTGGACAGGGACCCTCTATCCTACAATGAGCAGTTCTTC. Translating gives CASSLDRDPLSYNEQFF. Full variable domain (remainder filled in from reference TRBV5-4 and TRBJ2-1): ETGVTQSPTHLIKTRGQQVTLRCSSQSGHNTVSWYQQALGQGPQFIFQYYREEENGRGNFPPRFSGLQFPNYSSELNVNALELDDSALYLCASSLDRDPLSYNEQFFGPGTRLTVL.

The chain employs TRBV20-1 and TRBJ2-3; 8 bases align to TRBD1. The CDR3 extends over 13 amino acids. The V segment lost 8 bases and the J segment 2 bases; nucleotides outside the gene matches: 6. Germline assignment: CDR1 DFQATT and CDR2 SNEGSKA (reference sequence). The CDR3 sequence: CSTTGGITDTQYF. As DNA, the CDR3 is TGCAGTACCACAGGGGGTATCACAGATACGCAGTATTTT.

This clonotype was observed many times. The rearrangement joins TRBV7-9 to TRBJ1-5; D unresolved. Germline CDR1 SEHNR, CDR2 FQNEAQ (reference sequence). V lost 3 bases and J lost 4, with 4 bases in between. CDR3 size: 12 residues. The CDR3 nucleotides read TGTGCCAGCAGCTTCCCAAATCAGCCCCAGCATTTT. This encodes CASSFPNQPQHF.